These 11 T cell receptor beta chains share one sample of origin, sequenced in a study of blood T cell repertoires in COVID-19. Assay used: immunoSEQ multiplex PCR; TCRdb lists only in-frame clones, some missing. The table includes roughly 100,000 clones, 70% to 90% detected once. Sequencing was done on a sample of peripheral blood. The source is a man in his fifties with active COVID-19.

Notes on this clone: Relative to the germline gene, one junction end is altered; a read error may explain this. V gene TRBV7-7 combines with J gene TRBJ1-1, with D unclear. The CDR3 has 13 amino acids. Germline CDR1 is SSHAT and CDR2 is FNYEAQ (reference sequence). CDR3: CASSSQINTEAFF. CDR3 DNA sequence: TGTGCTAGCAGCTCTCAGATAAACACTGAAGCTTTCTTT.

This clone was observed a few times. This sequence joins TRBV4-2 and TRBJ1-2, with D maybe TRBD1 (5 bases). Trimming left V 4 bases short and J 0 bases short, with 12 bases between. CDR1 LGHNA and CDR2 YNFKEQ come from the germline V gene. The CDR3 length is 15 residues. CDR3 sequence: CASSPDRNSNYGYTF. CDR3 DNA: TGTGCCAGCAGCCCCGACAGAAACTCTAACTATGGCTACACCTTC.

The rearrangement joins TRBV19 to TRBJ2-1; a possible D gene is TRBD1 (6 bases). This CDR3 region has 15 residues. V was trimmed by 4 bases and J by 7 bases, leaving 17 bases between them. Germline CDR1 reads LNHDA; CDR2 reads SQIVND (reference sequence). The CDR3 DNA sequence: TGTGCCAGTAGTAGCCGGGCCAGGGGCTTTAATGAGCAGTTCTTC. This encodes CASSSRARGFNEQFF.

V and J are TRBV2 and TRBJ2-3; 14 bases fit TRBD2. The CDR3 runs to 16 residues. J was trimmed by 2 bases and V by 5 bases; bases with no gene match: 3. Germline V lookup: CDR1 SNHLY, CDR2 FYNNEI. The CDR3 nucleotides read TGTGCCAGCAGTCGACTAGCGGGGGGGAACACAGATACGCAGTATTTT. This sequence encodes CASSRLAGGNTDTQYF.

The chain joins TRBV14 to TRBJ1-3, with D perhaps matching TRBD1 (5 bases). CDR3 size: 14 residues. Germline V gene data show CDR1 as SGHDN and CDR2 as FVKESK. V was pared by 3 bases and J by 8 bases, with 14 bases between. The CDR3 nucleotides are TGTGCCAGCAGCCATCGGGGCGGGGCGGACACCATATATTTT. As protein: CASSHRGGADTIYF.

This chain links TRBV2 with TRBJ2-5; D gene ambiguous. The CDR3 length is 14 residues. Germline V gene sequence: CDR1 SNHLY, CDR2 FYNNEI. Trimming stripped 5 bases from V and 2 bases from J, with 12 bases between. CDR3 sequence: CASSTLGKQETQYF. DNA of the CDR3: TGTGCCAGCAGTACCCTAGGAAAGCAAGAGACCCAGTACTTC.

J is TRBJ1-1 and V is TRBV4-1; D gene ambiguous. Per the germline V gene, CDR1 is MGHRA and CDR2 is YSYEKL. The CDR3 totals 15 residues. Trimming pared 0 bases from V and 6 bases from J, leaving 14 bases between. CDR3 residues: CASSQEESLIAEAFF. CDR3 bases: TGCGCCAGCAGCCAAGAAGAGAGTCTAATCGCTGAAGCTTTCTTT.

The chain combines TRBV7-2 with TRBJ1-5; D uncertain. CDR1 and CDR2 (germline): SGHTA, FQGNSA. Trimming took off 5 bases at V and 7 bases at J, with 15 bases between the two ends. CDR3 size: 14 residues. The chain's CDR3 is CASSPTEEGQPQHF. The CDR3 DNA reads TGTGCCAGCAGCCCAACTGAGGAGGGACAGCCCCAGCATTTT.

The DNA for the CDR3 is TGCAGCGTTATACGACTAGCGGGGAATGAGCAGTTCTTC. This gives the protein CSVIRLAGNEQFF. This chain joins TRBV29-1 and TRBJ2-1; the match to TRBD2 covers 11 bases. This CDR3 spans 13 amino acids. V lost 5 bases, J lost 7 bases, and 4 bases stayed unmatched. The germline CDR1 and CDR2 sequences are SQVTM and ANQGSEA.

J is TRBJ1-2 and V is TRBV2; 8 bases align to TRBD1. Trimming removed 8 bases from V and 3 bases from J; junction bases left unmatched: 2. Per the germline V gene, CDR1 is SNHLY and CDR2 is FYNNEI. The CDR3 totals 12 residues. The CDR3, as DNA: TGTGCCAGCGACAGGGGAGACTATGGCTACACCTTC. Its translation is CASDRGDYGYTF. The whole variable domain, filled in from reference TRBV2 and TRBJ1-2, reads EPEVTQTPSHQVTQMGQEVILRCVPISNHLYFYWYRQILGQKVEFLVSFYNNEISEKSEIFDDQFSVERPDGSNFTLKIRSTKLEDSAMYFCASDRGDYGYTFGSGTRLTVV.

This clone occurred many times. The chain combines TRBV4-1 with TRBJ1-6; D is possibly TRBD1 (6 bases). Germline assignment: CDR1 MGHRA and CDR2 YSYEKL. The CDR3 length is 14 residues. V lost 4 bases and J 7 bases, leaving 11 bases between the germline ends. The CDR3 DNA is TGCGCCAGCAGCCGAGAACAGGGAAATTCACCCCTCCACTTT. It is translated as CASSREQGNSPLHF.